The following is a T cell receptor (beta chain) sequence with its context. Antigen specificity is unknown. The data are from a study of regulatory T cells. Study results and limitations: Patient CD8+ T cells trended nonsignificantly toward lower Shannon entropy than control CD8+ cells.

Trimming removed 5 bases from V and 5 bases from J, with 11 bases in between. The germline V gene has CDR1 LNHDA and CDR2 SQIVND (reference sequence). The CDR3 sequence is 13 residues long. The PCR used 52 TRBV and 13 TRBJ primers. Data came from immunoSEQ multiplex PCR; TCRdb stores just in-frame clones and leaves some out. The sample shows 17,000 or so clones, roughly 90% of them seen only once. All CD3G-deficient patients showed autoimmunity, more severe in two. The clonotype comes from a person under 35 with CD3G deficiency. The chain joins TRBV19 to TRBJ2-3; the D is unclear. Sequenced input: CD8+ T cells sorted from blood. In DNA, the CDR3 is TGTGCCAGTAGTCGCTATTCGGGAGATACGCAGTATTTT. Protein: CASSRYSGDTQYF.